The source of this T cell receptor beta chain is a study of cytomegalovirus exposure and HLA in healthy donors. The PCR made use of 60 Vbeta and 13 Jbeta primers. The repertoire was sequenced with immunoSEQ multiplex PCR; TCRdb's copy has only in-frame clones and lacks some. This table has roughly 140,000 clones, roughly 80% appearing once. The sequenced sample consisted of PBMCs. This clonotype was sampled from a female donor in good health and CMV-seronegative.

The CDR3 bases are TGTGCCAGCAGATATATACAGGGGGGTGCCGGGGAGCTGTTTTTT. It translates to CASRYIQGGAGELFF. The V and J genes are TRBV6-5 and TRBJ2-2; 8 bases are a match to TRBD1. V lost 6 bases, J lost 6 bases, and 9 bases stayed unmatched. Germline assignment: CDR1 MNHEY and CDR2 SVGAGI. The CDR3 is made up of 15 amino acids.